This TCR beta chain is drawn from a study of cytomegalovirus exposure and HLA in healthy donors. In the PCR, 60 Vbeta and 13 Jbeta primers were used. Sequencing was performed with immunoSEQ multiplex PCR; in TCRdb, only in-frame clones are kept and a portion is missing. The table has 170,000 or so clones, around 82% seen once; the top ten hold roughly an eighth. This clone was found once. CDR3 length: 15 amino acids. V shed 6 bases, J shed 5 bases, and the junction held 12 bases outside the gene matches. CDR1 and CDR2 (germline): MNHNS, SASEGT. Sequences were obtained from PBMCs. The chain is built from TRBV6-1 and TRBJ2-7; TRBD1 matches 8 bases. The origin of this receptor is a woman between 50 and 59 years old in good health and CMV-seropositive. The CDR3 protein is CASREQGVSSHEQYF. Here the CDR3 DNA reads TGTGCCAGCAGGGAACAGGGGGTTTCATCTCACGAGCAGTACTTC.